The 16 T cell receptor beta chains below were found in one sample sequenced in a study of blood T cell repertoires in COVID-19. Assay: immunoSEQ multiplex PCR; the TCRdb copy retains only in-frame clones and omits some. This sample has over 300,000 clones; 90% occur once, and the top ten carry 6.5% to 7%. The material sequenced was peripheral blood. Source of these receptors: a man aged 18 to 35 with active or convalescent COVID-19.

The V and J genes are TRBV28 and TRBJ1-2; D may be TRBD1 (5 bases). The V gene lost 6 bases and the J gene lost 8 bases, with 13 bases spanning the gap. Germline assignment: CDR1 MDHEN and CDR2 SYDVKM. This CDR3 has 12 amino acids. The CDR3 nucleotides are TGTGCCAGCAGACCCTCAGGGAGGGGCTACACCTTC. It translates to CASRPSGRGYTF.

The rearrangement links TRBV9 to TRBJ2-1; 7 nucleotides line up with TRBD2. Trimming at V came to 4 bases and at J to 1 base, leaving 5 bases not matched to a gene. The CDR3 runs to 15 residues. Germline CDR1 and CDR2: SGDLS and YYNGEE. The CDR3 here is CASSLGLQSYNEQFF. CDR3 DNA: TGTGCCAGCAGCCTGGGACTACAATCCTACAATGAGCAGTTCTTC. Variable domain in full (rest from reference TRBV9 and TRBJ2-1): DSGVTQTPKHLITATGQRVTLRCSPRSGDLSVYWYQQSLDQGLQFLIQYYNGEERAKGNILERFSAQQFPDLHSELNLSSLELGDSALYFCASSLGLQSYNEQFFGPGTRLTVL.

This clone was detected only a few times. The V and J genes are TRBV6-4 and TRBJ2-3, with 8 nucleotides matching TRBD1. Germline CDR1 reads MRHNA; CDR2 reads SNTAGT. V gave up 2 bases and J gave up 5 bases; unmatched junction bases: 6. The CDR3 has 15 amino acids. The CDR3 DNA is TGTGCCAGCAGTGACGGTCAGGGGGCTGGAGATACGCAGTATTTT. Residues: CASSDGQGAGDTQYF.

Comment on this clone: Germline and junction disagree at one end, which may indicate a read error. CDR3 sequence reads: CARSPPGGERTGELFF. DNA of the CDR3: TGCGCCCGCAGCCCTCCGGGGGGAGAAAGGACCGGGGAGCTGTTTTTT. The genes are TRBV4-3 and TRBJ2-2; TRBD2 agrees at 7 bases. The CDR3 is 16 amino acids. Germline lookup yields CDR1 LGHNA and CDR2 YSLEER.

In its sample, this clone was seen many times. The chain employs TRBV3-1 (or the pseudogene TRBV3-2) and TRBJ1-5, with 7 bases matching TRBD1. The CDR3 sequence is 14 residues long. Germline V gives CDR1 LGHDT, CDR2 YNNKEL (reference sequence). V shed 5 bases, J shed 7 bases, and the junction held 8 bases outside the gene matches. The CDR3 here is CASSDRDRGQPQHF. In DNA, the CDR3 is TGTGCCAGCAGCGACCGGGACAGAGGCCAGCCCCAGCATTTT.

The CDR3 loop is CASSYLDLGGFRYTF. The CDR3 DNA is TGTGCCAGCAGTTACCTTGACTTAGGAGGGTTCCGTTACACCTTC. The V call is TRBV6-5, the J call TRBJ1-2, with D hard to call. CDR3 length equals 15 residues. Germline CDR1 is MNHEY and CDR2 is SVGAGI. V lost 2 bases and J lost 11, with 21 bases in between.

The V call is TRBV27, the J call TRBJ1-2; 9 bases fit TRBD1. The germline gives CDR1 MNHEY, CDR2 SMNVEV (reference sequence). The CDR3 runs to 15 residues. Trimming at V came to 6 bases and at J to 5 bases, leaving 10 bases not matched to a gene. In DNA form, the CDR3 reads TGTGCCAGCAGCCTAAGGACAGGGGCAGGGTATGGCTACACCTTC. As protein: CASSLRTGAGYGYTF.

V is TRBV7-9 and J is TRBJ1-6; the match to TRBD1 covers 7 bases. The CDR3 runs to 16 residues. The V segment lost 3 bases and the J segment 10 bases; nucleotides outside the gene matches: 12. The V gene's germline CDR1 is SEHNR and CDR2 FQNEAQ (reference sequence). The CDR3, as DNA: TGTGCCAGCAGCTTTTCAGGGGGTGAATCCTACTCACCCCTCCACTTT. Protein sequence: CASSFSGGESYSPLHF.

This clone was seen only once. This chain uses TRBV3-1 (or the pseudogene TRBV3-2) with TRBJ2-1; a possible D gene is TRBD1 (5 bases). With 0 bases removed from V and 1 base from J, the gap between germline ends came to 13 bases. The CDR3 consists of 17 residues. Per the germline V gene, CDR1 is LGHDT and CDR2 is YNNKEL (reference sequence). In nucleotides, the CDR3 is TGTGCCAGCAGCCAAGAAGGCGTAGCAGGGTCCTACAATGAGCAGTTCTTC. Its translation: CASSQEGVAGSYNEQFF.

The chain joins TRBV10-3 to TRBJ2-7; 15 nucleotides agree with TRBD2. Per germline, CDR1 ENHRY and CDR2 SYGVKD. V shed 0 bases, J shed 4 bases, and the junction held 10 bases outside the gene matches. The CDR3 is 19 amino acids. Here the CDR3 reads CAISESGLAGGLVVYEQYF. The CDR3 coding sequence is TGTGCCATCAGTGAGTCGGGACTAGCGGGGGGACTTGTAGTTTACGAGCAGTACTTC.

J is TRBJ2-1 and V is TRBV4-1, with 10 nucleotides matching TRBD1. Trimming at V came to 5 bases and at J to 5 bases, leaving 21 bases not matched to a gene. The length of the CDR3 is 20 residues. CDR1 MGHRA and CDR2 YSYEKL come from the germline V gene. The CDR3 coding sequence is TGCGCCAGCAGCTCAGCTACGTCCCGGGACAGGGGTGGAGCACACAATGAGCAGTTCTTC. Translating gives CASSSATSRDRGGAHNEQFF.

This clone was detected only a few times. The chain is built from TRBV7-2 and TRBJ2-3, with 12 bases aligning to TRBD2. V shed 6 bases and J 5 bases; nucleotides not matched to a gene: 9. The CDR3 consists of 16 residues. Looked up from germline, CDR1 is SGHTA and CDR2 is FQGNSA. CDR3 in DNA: TGTGCCAGCAGTACCACTAGCGGGGGGTGGGGAGATACGCAGTATTTT. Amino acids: CASSTTSGGWGDTQYF. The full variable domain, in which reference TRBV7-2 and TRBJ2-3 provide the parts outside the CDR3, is GAGVSQSPSNKVTEKGKDVELRCDPISGHTALYWYRQSLGQGLEFLIYFQGNSAPDKSGLPSDRFSAERTGGSVSTLTIQRTQQEDSAVYLCASSTTSGGWGDTQYFGPGTRLTVL.

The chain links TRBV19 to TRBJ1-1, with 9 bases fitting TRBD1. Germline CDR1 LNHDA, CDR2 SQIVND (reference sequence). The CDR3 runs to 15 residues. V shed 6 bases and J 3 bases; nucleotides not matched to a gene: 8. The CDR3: CASRGDRDWDTEAFF. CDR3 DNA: TGTGCCAGTAGAGGGGACAGGGACTGGGACACTGAAGCTTTCTTT.

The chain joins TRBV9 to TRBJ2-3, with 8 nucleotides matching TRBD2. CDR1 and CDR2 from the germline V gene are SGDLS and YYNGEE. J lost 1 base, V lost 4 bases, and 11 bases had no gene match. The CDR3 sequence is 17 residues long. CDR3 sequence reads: CASSSRGGESGTDTQYF. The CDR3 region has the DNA TGTGCCAGCAGCTCCCGGGGGGGGGAATCTGGCACAGATACGCAGTATTTT.

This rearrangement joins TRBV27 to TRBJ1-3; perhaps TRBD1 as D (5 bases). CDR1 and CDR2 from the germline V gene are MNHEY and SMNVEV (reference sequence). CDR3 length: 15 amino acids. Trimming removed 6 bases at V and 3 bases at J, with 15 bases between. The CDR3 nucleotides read TGTGCCAGCAGCGGTGGGAGGGACTTTGGAAACACCATATATTTT. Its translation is CASSGGRDFGNTIYF.

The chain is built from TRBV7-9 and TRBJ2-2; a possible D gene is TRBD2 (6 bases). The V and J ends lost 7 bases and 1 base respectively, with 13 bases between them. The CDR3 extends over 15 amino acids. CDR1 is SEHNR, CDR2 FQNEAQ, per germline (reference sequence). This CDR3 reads CASKGTRGNTGELFF. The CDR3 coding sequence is TGTGCCAGCAAAGGGACTCGGGGGAACACCGGGGAGCTGTTTTTT.